This TCR beta chain was recovered during a study of cytomegalovirus exposure and HLA in healthy donors. Study at large: There were 100 million to 120 million unique TCR beta sequences, drawn from approximately 190 million T cells, in an earlier analysis. Whole-study results and caveats: Researchers counted 150 to 200 TCR beta chains as cytomegalovirus-associated. With further analysis later on, most CMV-associated TCR beta chains appeared HLA-restricted. Later, an analysis found that common viral pathogens appeared to be linked with several of the most significant clusters.

Worth noting for this clone: Its antigen is currently unknown.

Vbeta (60) and Jbeta (13) primers were used in the PCR. Sequencing was performed with immunoSEQ multiplex PCR; in TCRdb, only in-frame clones are kept and a portion is missing. Of 75,000 to 90,000 clones detected, 60% to 85% appear once; the ten largest clones hold approximately 6%. Germline CDR1 and CDR2: PRHDT and FYEKMQ (reference sequence). V shed 8 bases and J 1 base; nucleotides not matched to a gene: 12. The CDR3 totals 18 residues. The chain recombines TRBV13 with TRBJ1-5, with 12 bases fitting TRBD1. Sequencing was done on a sample of PBMCs. The source of this sequence is a male donor in good health and CMV-seropositive. This chain's CDR3 is CASVNRDRGPRSNQPQHF. The CDR3 nucleotides read TGTGCCAGCGTAAACCGGGACAGGGGGCCGCGGAGCAATCAGCCCCAGCATTTT.